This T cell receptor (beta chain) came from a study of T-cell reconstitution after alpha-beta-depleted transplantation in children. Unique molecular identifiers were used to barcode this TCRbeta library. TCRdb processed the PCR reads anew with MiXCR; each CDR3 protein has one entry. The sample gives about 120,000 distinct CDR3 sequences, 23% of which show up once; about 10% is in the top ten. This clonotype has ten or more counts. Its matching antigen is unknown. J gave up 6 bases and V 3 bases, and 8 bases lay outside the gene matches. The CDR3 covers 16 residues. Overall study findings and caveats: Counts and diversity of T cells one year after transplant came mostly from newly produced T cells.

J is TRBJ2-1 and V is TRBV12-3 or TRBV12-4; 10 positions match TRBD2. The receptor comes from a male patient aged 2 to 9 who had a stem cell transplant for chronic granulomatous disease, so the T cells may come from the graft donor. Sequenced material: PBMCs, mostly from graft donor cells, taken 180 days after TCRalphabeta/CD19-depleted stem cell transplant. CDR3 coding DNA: TGTGCCAGCAGTTTCGCGGCTAGCGGGAGTTTCAATGAGCAGTTCTTC. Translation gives CASSFAASGSFNEQFF.